These 18 T cell receptor beta chains share one sample of origin, sequenced in a study of blood T cell repertoires in COVID-19. Some clones are missing from TCRdb's copy, which holds only in-frame ones; the method was immunoSEQ multiplex PCR. This table holds about 380,000 clones, 85% found once. Sequenced sample: peripheral blood. Receptors were obtained from a woman aged 18-30 years with acute or convalescent COVID-19.

The chain recombines TRBV5-6 with TRBJ1-2; TRBD1 is a possible D gene (6 bases). V gave up 0 bases and J gave up 4 bases, with 10 bases separating them. The CDR3 is 14 residues long. CDR1 is SGHDT and CDR2 is YYEEEE in the germline V gene. CDR3 loop: CASSLGDTIYGYTF. CDR3 bases: TGTGCCAGCAGCTTGGGGGACACGATCTATGGCTACACCTTC.

The chain is built from TRBV12-2 and TRBJ2-7; the table's D gene call, TRBD1, was not cross checked with the DNA. TRBV12-2 is shown as a pseudogene. This CDR3 is 17 amino acids long. CDR3 amino acids: CASRLPTKGTGDHEQYF. CDR3 DNA sequence: TGTGCAAGTCGCTTACCCACTAAGGGGACAGGGGACCACGAGCAGTACTTC.

This chain connects TRBV2 to TRBJ2-7; 8 nucleotides align to TRBD2. CDR1 and CDR2 from the germline V gene are SNHLY and FYNNEI. V trimming: 5 bases; J trimming: 1 base; junction bases outside the gene matches: 13. CDR3 length: 17 amino acids. The DNA for the CDR3 is TGTGCCAGCAGTCCGCTTCTCACCCGGGAGGGGTCCTACGAGCAGTACTTC. Translating it yields CASSPLLTREGSYEQYF.

The chain uses TRBV7-9 and TRBJ1-4; D gene uncertain. CDR3 length: 12 amino acids. Trimming removed 1 base at V and 8 bases at J, with 5 bases between. Germline CDR1 is SEHNR and CDR2 is FQNEAQ (reference sequence). The CDR3 DNA follows: TGTGCCAGCAGCTTAGGTCAGGAAAAACTGTTTTTT. It yields the protein CASSLGQEKLFF.

This sequence joins TRBV9 and TRBJ1-3, with a possible D match to TRBD1 (6 bases). The length of the CDR3 is 13 residues. The germline CDR1 and CDR2 sequences are SGDLS and YYNGEE. The V end lost 4 bases, the J end lost 4 bases, and 9 bases lay between the germline ends. CDR3 bases: TGTGCCAGCAGCCCCCAGGGGGGAAACACCATATATTTT. Translated, it gives CASSPQGGNTIYF.

The chain is built from TRBV5-6 and TRBJ1-3; tentative D call: TRBD1 (5 bases). The CDR3 runs 19 residues. The germline gives CDR1 SGHDT, CDR2 YYEEEE. V was shortened by 2 bases and J by 0 bases, with 21 bases between the two germline ends. For the CDR3, the DNA is TGTGCCAGCAGCTTCCTCCGACAGTTCCGCGCCTCCTCTGGAAACACCATATATTTT. Residues: CASSFLRQFRASSGNTIYF.

This clone occurred once. The chain recombines TRBV9 with TRBJ2-7; 8 nucleotides line up with TRBD2. Germline V CDR1 and CDR2: SGDLS, YYNGEE. V shed 4 bases, J shed 3 bases, and the junction held 9 bases outside the gene matches. CDR3 size: 15 residues. CDR3 region: CASSPRVSGVYEQYF. CDR3 nucleotides: TGTGCCAGCAGCCCCCGGGTTAGCGGGGTCTACGAGCAGTACTTC. Combining the CDR3 with reference TRBV9 and TRBJ2-7 gives the whole variable domain DSGVTQTPKHLITATGQRVTLRCSPRSGDLSVYWYQQSLDQGLQFLIQYYNGEERAKGNILERFSAQQFPDLHSELNLSSLELGDSALYFCASSPRVSGVYEQYFGPGTRLTVT.

V and J are TRBV27 and TRBJ2-1; 14 nucleotides agree with TRBD2. The trim removed 0 bases at V and 7 bases at J, leaving 8 bases unmatched. Germline CDR1 and CDR2: MNHEY and SMNVEV (reference sequence). The CDR3 length is 18 residues. As DNA, the CDR3 is TGTGCCAGCAGTTTATCGTTCGGGACTAGCGGGAGCTGGAATGAGCAGTTCTTC. Its translation: CASSLSFGTSGSWNEQFF.

The chain links TRBV3-1 (or the pseudogene TRBV3-2) to TRBJ2-7; the D gene is possibly TRBD2 (6 bases). The CDR3 length is 16 residues. Germline values: CDR1 LGHDT, CDR2 YNNKEL (reference sequence). V was cut by 1 base and J by 6 bases, with 19 bases left in between. CDR3 loop: CASSQAGGEPRGEQYF. In DNA, the CDR3 is TGTGCCAGCAGCCAAGCCGGCGGGGAGCCCCGGGGCGAGCAGTACTTC.

The chain uses TRBV24-1 and TRBJ2-2; 7 bases are shared with TRBD1. Germline V lookup: CDR1 KGHDR, CDR2 SFDVKD. After removal of 4 bases from V and 4 bases from J, the junction contained 5 bases not matched to a gene. The CDR3 consists of 15 residues. The DNA of the CDR3 is TGTGCCACCAGTGAGCCGGGACAGATCACCGGGGAGCTGTTTTTT. Amino acid sequence: CATSEPGQITGELFF.

This rearrangement joins TRBV15 to TRBJ1-2, with 7 bases matching TRBD1. The V gene's germline CDR1 is LNHNV and CDR2 YYDKDF (reference sequence). There are 15 residues in the CDR3. V shed 5 bases, J shed 4 bases, and the junction held 10 bases outside the gene matches. The CDR3 reads CATSLRTGMAYGYTF. The CDR3 nucleotides read TGTGCCACCAGCTTACGGACAGGAATGGCCTATGGCTACACCTTC. The full variable domain, rest sourced from reference TRBV15 and TRBJ1-2, is DAMVIQNPRYQVTQFGKPVTLSCSQTLNHNVMYWYQQKSSQAPKLLFHYYDKDFNNEADTPDNFQSRRPNTSFCFLDIRSPGLGDTAMYLCATSLRTGMAYGYTFGSGTRLTVV.

This chain links TRBV6-1 with TRBJ2-1; possible D gene TRBD1, 5 bases. The germline CDR1 and CDR2 sequences are MNHNS and SASEGT. V was cut by 1 base and J by 7 bases, with 11 bases left in between. This CDR3 has 14 residues. Here the CDR3 reads CASSEEGVRNEQFF. CDR3 coding DNA: TGTGCCAGCAGTGAAGAAGGGGTACGGAATGAGCAGTTCTTC.

This clone turned up a few times. The chain recombines TRBV6-4 with TRBJ1-6; 7 bases map to TRBD1. CDR3 length: 16 amino acids. After removal of 11 bases from V and 6 bases from J, the junction contained 16 bases not matched to a gene. Per the germline V gene, CDR1 is MRHNA and CDR2 is SNTAGT. CDR3 DNA sequence: TGTGCCGGTGGGTCAGACAGGGTTTCGCCTAATTCACCCCTCCACTTT. It translates to CAGGSDRVSPNSPLHF.

This rearrangement joins TRBV28 to TRBJ2-7; TRBD2 matches at 7 bases. V gave up 4 bases and J gave up 0 bases; unmatched junction bases: 9. The CDR3 extends over 16 amino acids. Germline CDR1 reads MDHEN; CDR2 reads SYDVKM. CDR3 nucleotides: TGTGCCAGCAGTTCTATGAGCCTAGCGGTCTCCTACGAGCAGTACTTC. Amino acids: CASSSMSLAVSYEQYF. Drawing the rest from reference TRBV28 and TRBJ2-7, the complete variable domain is DVKVTQSSRYLVKRTGEKVFLECVQDMDHENMFWYRQDPGLGLRLIYFSYDVKMKEKGDIPEGYSVSREKKERFSLILESASTNQTSMYLCASSSMSLAVSYEQYFGPGTRLTVT.

The V call is TRBV30, the J call TRBJ1-3, with D possibly TRBD1 on 6 matching bases. Per germline, CDR1 GTSNPN and CDR2 SVGIG (reference sequence). The length of the CDR3 is 14 residues. Trimming took off 3 bases at V and 4 bases at J, with 13 bases between the two ends. CDR3 region: CAWRVSGAGNTIYF. The CDR3 DNA reads as TGTGCCTGGAGGGTCTCAGGGGCGGGAAACACCATATATTTT. Full variable domain (missing parts from reference TRBV30 and TRBJ1-3): SQTIHQWPATLVQPVGSPLSLECTVEGTSNPNLYWYRQAAGRGLQLLFYSVGIGQISSEVPQNLSASRPQDRQFILSSKKLLLSDSGFYLCAWRVSGAGNTIYFGEGSWLTVV.

V gene TRBV4-2 combines with J gene TRBJ1-1; D gene ambiguous. The V gene's germline CDR1 is LGHNA and CDR2 YNFKEQ. This CDR3 has 15 amino acids. Trimming cost V 0 bases and J 3 bases, with 11 bases left between them. The CDR3 coding sequence is TGTGCCAGCAGCCAAGAAGAAGAGGAATACACTGAAGCTTTCTTT. Translation gives CASSQEEEEYTEAFF.

The chain is built from TRBV30 and TRBJ1-5; D is perhaps TRBD1 (5 bases). V was shortened by 0 bases and J by 2 bases, with 11 bases between the two germline ends. Germline V CDR1 and CDR2: GTSNPN, SVGIG (reference sequence). The CDR3 totals 15 residues. The DNA for the CDR3 is TGTGCCTGGAGTGTAGAAGGGGCCGGCAATCAGCCCCAGCATTTT. It translates to CAWSVEGAGNQPQHF.

This clone has a single count. The same CDR3 is also encoded by other DNA sequences in this sample. The chain couples TRBV9 to TRBJ1-5; D not resolved. Germline CDR1 and CDR2: SGDLS and YYNGEE. The V end was cut by 2 bases, the J end by 0 bases, with 9 bases between. The CDR3 totals 15 residues. This chain's CDR3 is CASSVDGYSNQPQHF. The CDR3 coding sequence is TGTGCCAGCAGCGTCGACGGGTATAGCAATCAGCCCCAGCATTTT.